The 12 T cell receptor beta chains reported below all come from one sample, sequenced in a study of cytomegalovirus exposure and HLA in healthy donors. The PCR ran on 60 Vbeta and 13 Jbeta primers. TCRdb keeps only in-frame clones here, not all; method: immunoSEQ multiplex PCR. The sample's table shows about 35,000 clones. The specimen sequenced was PBMCs. The receptors derive from a woman between 40 and 55 years old in good health and CMV-seropositive.

V gene TRBV19 combines with J gene TRBJ2-5; 11 positions match TRBD2. The CDR3 is made up of 15 amino acids. Germline V gives CDR1 LNHDA, CDR2 SQIVND (reference sequence). V was clipped by 6 bases and J by 5 bases; unmatched bases: 8. CDR3 nucleotides: TGTGCCAGTAGACCTCTAGCGGGAGGTTTGGAGACCCAGTACTTC. This codes for CASRPLAGGLETQYF.

This rearrangement joins TRBV9 to TRBJ2-7; 7 positions match TRBD2. Germline lookup yields CDR1 SGDLS and CDR2 YYNGEE. The CDR3 covers 14 residues. The J segment lost 4 bases and the V segment lost 4 bases, leaving 8 bases of the junction unmatched. CDR3 coding DNA: TGTGCCAGCAGCCTTTCTCTGGGGGGGTACGAGCAGTACTTC. Its protein is CASSLSLGGYEQYF.

This sequence joins TRBV7-6 and TRBJ1-2; a weak D match, TRBD1 (6 bases). This CDR3 has 14 amino acids. Germline lookup yields CDR1 SGHVS and CDR2 FNYEAQ. V shed 5 bases and J shed 2 bases, with 12 bases lying between them. CDR3 sequence (DNA): TGTGCCAGCAGCCCAAGGGGGGGGAACTATGGCTACACCTTC. It translates to CASSPRGGNYGYTF.

V gene TRBV29-1 combines with J gene TRBJ2-7; the match to TRBD1 covers 8 bases. With 6 bases clipped from V and 3 bases from J, the junction kept 7 bases outside the gene matches. The germline V gene encodes CDR1 SQVTM and CDR2 ANQGSEA. The CDR3 length is 13 residues. The CDR3 DNA reads TGCAGCGTCGCCGGGACAGGACACTACGAGCAGTACTTC. Translation: CSVAGTGHYEQYF.

V usage is TRBV7-8 and J usage is TRBJ2-1, with 14 bases lining up with TRBD2. V lost 7 bases to trimming and J lost 0 bases; unmatched junction nucleotides: 8. Germline V lookup: CDR1 SGHVS, CDR2 FQNEAQ. This CDR3 region has 18 residues. CDR3 nucleotide sequence: TGTGCCAGCACGGCGGGACTAGCGGGAGCAAGCTCCTACAATGAGCAGTTCTTC. It translates to CASTAGLAGASSYNEQFF.

V usage is TRBV15 and J usage is TRBJ2-3; TRBD2 might be the D (5 bases). The V gene lost 3 bases and the J gene lost 4 bases, with 8 bases spanning the gap. The CDR3 spans 13 residues. Germline assignment: CDR1 LNHNV and CDR2 YYDKDF (reference sequence). The CDR3 DNA is TGTGCCACCAGCAGGGCTAGCTCAGATACGCAGTATTTT. Protein: CATSRASSDTQYF.

This rearrangement joins TRBV5-4 to TRBJ2-2, with 7 bases that match TRBD2. This CDR3 is 16 amino acids long. CDR1 is SGHNT and CDR2 is YYREEE in the germline V gene (reference sequence). V was pared by 0 bases and J by 1 base, with 3 bases of the junction left unmatched. As DNA, the CDR3 is TGTGCCAGCAGCTTGGGTCCTAGCGGGAACACCGGGGAGCTGTTTTTT. Encoded protein: CASSLGPSGNTGELFF.

The chain recombines TRBV19 with TRBJ1-1; TRBD1 might be the D (6 bases). The CDR3 consists of 14 residues. V lost 3 bases and J 6 bases, leaving 14 bases between the germline ends. Germline loops: CDR1 LNHDA, CDR2 SQIVND (reference sequence). The CDR3 DNA sequence: TGTGCCAGTAGTATTGCAGGGGCGCGTGCTGAAGCTTTCTTT. This encodes CASSIAGARAEAFF.

V usage is TRBV28 and J usage is TRBJ1-3; 11 nucleotides line up with TRBD1. Per the germline V gene, CDR1 is MDHEN and CDR2 is SYDVKM. The CDR3 totals 17 residues. V lost 3 bases to trimming and J lost 0 bases; unmatched junction nucleotides: 4. Written as DNA, the CDR3 is TGTGCCAGCAGTTTTGCTGGGACAGGGGGCTCTGGAAACACCATATATTTT. Its protein product is CASSFAGTGGSGNTIYF.

This sequence joins TRBV25-1 and TRBJ1-4, with TRBD1 as a possible D gene (5 bases). V shed 5 bases and J shed 4 bases, with 14 bases lying between them. CDR3 length: 15 residues. CDR1 is MGHDK, CDR2 SYGVNS, per germline. The CDR3 DNA sequence: TGTGCCAGCAGTAGCCCGGGGACTGGTAATGAAAAACTGTTTTTT. Translating it yields CASSSPGTGNEKLFF.

The chain uses TRBV7-9 and TRBJ2-1; a weak D match, TRBD2 (5 bases). This CDR3 is 13 amino acids long. V lost 6 bases and J lost 5, with 11 bases in between. The germline gives CDR1 SEHNR, CDR2 FQNEAQ (reference sequence). The CDR3: CASRRTGDNEQFF. The CDR3 nucleotides are TGTGCCAGCAGGCGGACCGGGGACAATGAGCAGTTCTTC.

The DNA for the CDR3 is TGTGCCATCATAGTTTGGGGGCGCCGGGGGGCGATTAATGAGCAGTTCTTC. Amino acids: CAIIVWGRRGAINEQFF. The J gene is TRBJ2-1, the V gene TRBV10-3; a weak D match, TRBD2 (7 bases). The CDR3 runs to 17 residues. Between the trimmed V and J ends, which lost 7 bases and 7 bases, there was a span of 26 bases. Germline-derived CDR1 and CDR2 are ENHRY and SYGVKD.